The 25 T cell receptor beta chains given below trace back to one sample, sequenced in a study of T cells in Graves' hyperthyroidism and ophthalmopathy. Amplification targeted TCR beta CDR3 regions from RNA transcripts. The HTBI primer set drove a first-round RT-PCR of the TCR CDR3. TCRdb used MiXCR to reprocess the multiplex PCR reads, holding one entry per CDR3 protein. The table lists about 690,000 distinct CDR3 sequences, around 16% of them singletons, with 15% to 17% in the top ten. Sequencing input: blood. These receptors originate from a man in his forties or fifties with Graves' hyperthyroidism.

This clonotype has a count of ten or more. J is TRBJ1-1 and V is TRBV12-3 or TRBV12-4; maybe TRBD1 (5 bases). This CDR3 region has 16 residues. V was trimmed by 5 bases and J by 1 base, leaving 17 bases between them. The CDR3, as DNA: TGTGCCAGCAGTACACGTCCTGGGGCCTGGAACACTGAAGCTTTCTTT. This sequence encodes CASSTRPGAWNTEAFF.

This clonotype turned up a few times. The genes are TRBV3-1 and TRBJ2-7; no clear D. The V end lost 0 bases, the J end lost 6 bases, and 12 bases lay between the germline ends. The CDR3 length is 14 residues. Germline values: CDR1 LGHDT, CDR2 YNNKEL (reference sequence). The CDR3, as DNA: TGTGCCAGCAGCCAAGATAAGATATACATCGAGCAGTACTTC. It specifies CASSQDKIYIEQYF.

The genes are TRBV5-1 and TRBJ2-6, with 9 positions matching TRBD1. The CDR3 is made up of 18 amino acids. J was trimmed by 0 bases and V by 5 bases; bases with no gene match: 9. Germline V gene sequence: CDR1 SGHRS, CDR2 YFSETQ. CDR3: CASSSTGGSSSGANVLTF. DNA for the CDR3: TGCGCCAGCAGTTCGACAGGGGGTTCAAGCTCTGGGGCCAACGTCCTGACTTTC.

This clonotype was picked up many times. This rearrangement joins TRBV28 to TRBJ2-7; a weak D match, TRBD2 (6 bases). Germline values: CDR1 MDHEN, CDR2 SYDVKM. V gave up 2 bases and J gave up 0 bases, with 17 bases separating them. This CDR3 has 17 residues. In nucleotides, the CDR3 is TGTGCCAGCAGTTTACGGCCTGGAGGGGCGCTCTCCTACGAGCAGTACTTC. Amino acids: CASSLRPGGALSYEQYF.

This clonotype has at least ten counts. V and J are TRBV2 and TRBJ1-6; TRBD1 might be the D (6 bases). Per the germline V gene, CDR1 is SNHLY and CDR2 is FYNNEI. V was pared by 2 bases and J by 10 bases, with 12 bases between. The CDR3 extends over 14 amino acids. Here the CDR3 reads CASSERGAGSPLHF. The CDR3 DNA follows: TGTGCCAGCAGTGAACGGGGGGCAGGATCACCCCTCCACTTT.

With regard to this clonotype: A much larger clone lies one base from this, so it may be a read error. The chain links TRBV27 to TRBJ1-4; D is ambiguous. This CDR3 has 14 amino acids. Germline lookup yields CDR1 MNHEY and CDR2 SMNVEV (reference sequence). The CDR3 region is CASRGTRVNEELFF. For the CDR3, the DNA is TGTGCCAGCAGGGGCACCAGAGTTAATGAAGAACTGTTTTTT.

V usage is TRBV9 and J usage is TRBJ2-4, with TRBD2 as a possible D gene (6 bases). The CDR3 contains 15 residues. Germline loops: CDR1 SGDLS, CDR2 YYNGEE. Trimming cost V 2 bases and J 6 bases, with 15 bases left between them. CDR3 sequence reads: CASSVGAGRGNIQYF. The CDR3, as DNA: TGTGCCAGCAGCGTCGGGGCGGGGAGAGGAAACATTCAGTACTTC.

Only a few counts were recorded for this clonotype. V is TRBV30 and J is TRBJ2-1; D not resolved. CDR3 length equals 17 residues. Germline CDR1 GTSNPN, CDR2 SVGIG (reference sequence). V was cut by 4 bases and J by 0 bases, with 19 bases left in between. DNA of the CDR3: TGTGCCTGGAAGGGCTGGGCGGACCTTAGCTCCTACAATGAGCAGTTCTTC. Amino acid sequence: CAWKGWADLSSYNEQFF.

This chain joins TRBV6-5 and TRBJ2-3; D is undetermined. Germline values: CDR1 MNHEY, CDR2 SVGAGI. Trimming shortened V by 2 bases and J by 4 bases, and 13 bases separated the two germline ends. The CDR3 is 15 residues long. The CDR3 loop is CASSYDSSLADTQYF. The CDR3 coding sequence is TGTGCCAGCAGTTACGATTCGTCCTTGGCAGATACGCAGTATTTT.

This clonotype was counted a few times. The chain has TRBV7-2 and TRBJ2-7, with 12 bases that match TRBD2. This CDR3 region has 15 residues. Germline V gene data show CDR1 as SGHTA and CDR2 as FQGNSA. J was trimmed by 8 bases and V by 2 bases; bases with no gene match: 7. CDR3 bases: TGTGCCAGCAGCTTACTAGCGGGAGGGGTAACCCAGCAGTACTTC. Protein: CASSLLAGGVTQQYF.

The chain combines TRBV6-1 with TRBJ1-2; 8 positions agree with TRBD1. V gave up 4 bases and J gave up 12 bases; unmatched junction bases: 4. The germline gives CDR1 MNHNS, CDR2 SASEGT. The CDR3 runs to 11 residues. CDR3 sequence: CASSGTGIHTF. The CDR3 nucleotides are TGTGCCAGCAGTGGGACAGGGATCCACACCTTC.

V and J are TRBV7-2 and TRBJ2-7; no reliable D call. This CDR3 has 15 residues. V lost 1 base and J 5 bases, leaving 15 bases between the germline ends. Germline CDR1 and CDR2: SGHTA and FQGNSA. The CDR3 nucleotides read TGTGCCAGCAGCTTAGATTTAACCTCCCTTGACGAGCAGTACTTC. Its protein is CASSLDLTSLDEQYF.

The sample holds many counts of this clonotype. The chain carries TRBV3-1 and TRBJ2-2; D remains unclear. Trimming removed 5 bases from V and 6 bases from J, with 7 bases in between. The CDR3 contains 12 residues. The germline V gene has CDR1 LGHDT and CDR2 YNNKEL (reference sequence). CDR3: CASSSKAGELFF. The CDR3 region has the DNA TGTGCCAGCAGCTCGAAGGCCGGGGAGCTGTTTTTT.

The sample holds many counts of this clonotype. The gene calls are TRBV7-2 and TRBJ2-1; TRBD2 aligns across 9 bases. The CDR3 has 15 residues. Germline CDR1 reads SGHTA; CDR2 reads FQGNSA. V shed 1 base and J 9 bases; nucleotides not matched to a gene: 7. The DNA of the CDR3 is TGTGCCAGCAGCTTAGTTCTTAGCGGGAGTGGTGAGCAGTTCTTC. Protein: CASSLVLSGSGEQFF.

This clonotype was seen repeatedly, ten times or more. The gene calls are TRBV28 and TRBJ1-1; D call uncertain. This CDR3 comprises 12 residues. V lost 3 bases to trimming and J lost 7 bases, with 9 bases between them. CDR1 is MDHEN, CDR2 SYDVKM, per germline. The CDR3 nucleotides read TGTGCCAGCAGTTTCCCCCTCGGTGAAGCTTTCTTT. Its translation: CASSFPLGEAFF.

This chain connects TRBV6-2 or TRBV6-3 to TRBJ1-1; TRBD1 is a possible D gene (6 bases). V lost 0 bases and J 4 bases, leaving 15 bases between the germline ends. Germline-derived CDR1 and CDR2 are MNHEY and SVGEGT. The CDR3 totals 16 residues. CDR3 sequence: CASSYSWGRTGTEAFF. The CDR3 DNA sequence: TGTGCCAGCAGTTACTCGTGGGGGCGGACGGGCACTGAAGCTTTCTTT.

This clonotype has just a few counts. A junction end diverges from the germline sequence, so it may reflect a read error. This chain uses TRBV5-1 with TRBJ2-1; 9 nucleotides match TRBD2. The CDR3 sequence is 16 residues long. The germline CDR1 and CDR2 sequences are SGHRS and YFSETQ. DNA for the CDR3: TGTGCCAGCAGCTTGGGTAGCGGGAGCTCCTACAATGAGCAGTTCTTC. Its protein product is CASSLGSGSSYNEQFF.

This clonotype has only a few counts. The CDR3 DNA sequence: TGTGCCAGCAGCTTAGGCCGTGCGGGATTCTCCTATAATTCACCCCTCCACTTT. Its protein product is CASSLGRAGFSYNSPLHF. This chain joins TRBV13 and TRBJ1-6; D remains unclear. Trimming stripped 0 bases from V and 0 bases from J, with 12 bases between. The germline V gene has CDR1 PRHDT and CDR2 FYEKMQ (reference sequence). The CDR3 is made up of 18 amino acids.

This clonotype showed up many times. The chain is built from TRBV27 and TRBJ2-1; D unclear. Germline-derived CDR1 and CDR2 are MNHEY and SMNVEV (reference sequence). CDR3 length: 15 residues. V was clipped by 4 bases and J by 0 bases, with 10 bases between them. CDR3 in DNA: TGTGCCAGCAGTTCAGGCTTGAGCTCCTACAATGAGCAGTTCTTC. This codes for CASSSGLSSYNEQFF.

This clonotype showed up just a few times. A much larger clone lies one base from this, so it may be a read error. The chain is built from TRBV9 and TRBJ2-3; 10 bases line up with TRBD2. Trimming at V came to 4 bases and at J to 0 bases, leaving 5 bases not matched to a gene. The germline V gene encodes CDR1 SGDLS and CDR2 YYNGEE. This CDR3 has 16 amino acids. The DNA for the CDR3 is TGTGCCAGCAGCCCAGGACTAGCGGATAGCACAGATACGCAGTATTTT. As protein: CASSPGLADSTDTQYF.

V is TRBV19 and J is TRBJ2-1, with 8 bases that match TRBD1. Germline V gives CDR1 LNHDA, CDR2 SQIVND (reference sequence). J gave up 0 bases and V 3 bases, and 4 bases lay outside the gene matches. The CDR3 sequence is 16 residues long. The DNA of the CDR3 is TGTGCCAGTAGTATTCGGACAGGGAGCTCCTACAATGAGCAGTTCTTC. It yields the protein CASSIRTGSSYNEQFF.

The chain carries TRBV20-1 and TRBJ1-2; TRBD1 matches at 12 bases. Germline loops: CDR1 DFQATT, CDR2 SNEGSKA (reference sequence). The CDR3 runs 16 residues. The ends lost 5 bases at V and 5 bases at J; junction bases unmatched: 12. The CDR3, as DNA: TGCAGTGCTCGCCCGGGACAGGGGGCGCTTCGGTATGGCTACACCTTC. Amino acid sequence: CSARPGQGALRYGYTF.

This clonotype turned up a few times. The V call is TRBV5-1, the J call TRBJ2-1; maybe TRBD1 (6 bases). Trimming left V 0 bases short and J 8 bases short, with 12 bases between. This CDR3 has 14 amino acids. Germline V lookup: CDR1 SGHRS, CDR2 YFSETQ. This chain's CDR3 is CASSLGTQGDEQFF. DNA for the CDR3: TGCGCCAGCAGCTTGGGGACACAGGGTGATGAGCAGTTCTTC.

The V gene is TRBV10-2, the J gene TRBJ2-2; D may be TRBD1 (5 bases). The CDR3 sequence is 14 residues long. V was pared by 6 bases and J by 5 bases, with 13 bases between. Germline CDR1 WSHSY, CDR2 SAAADI. In DNA, the CDR3 is TGCGCCAGCAGGGGCAGGGATTGGACCGGGGAGCTGTTTTTT. Translated: CASRGRDWTGELFF.

The chain couples TRBV10-1 to TRBJ2-7; D might be TRBD1 (6 bases). Trimming removed 5 bases from V and 3 bases from J, with 11 bases in between. The length of the CDR3 is 13 residues. Germline lookup yields CDR1 WNHNN and CDR2 SYGVQD (reference sequence). The chain's CDR3 is CASSTDSVYEQYF. The CDR3 region has the DNA TGCGCCAGCAGTACGGACAGTGTCTACGAGCAGTACTTC.